Below are 20 T cell receptor beta chains sequenced from a single sample in a study of vaccination and CD4 T cells after COVID-19. Sequencing of cultured CD4+ T cell DNA used the Oncomine TCR Beta short-read assay. TCRdb ran MiXCR on the PCR reads and lists one entry per CDR3 protein. The sample comprises more than 10,000 distinct CDR3 sequences, around half of which are singletons, and roughly 27% rests with the top ten. Treatment noted: approximately nine-day PBMC culture with coronavirus spike peptide pools or control peptides (ViraFEST assay). The antigens for these receptors are not known. The material sequenced was CD4+ T cells from blood, cultured in vitro. These receptors all stem from a human donor who had recovered from COVID-19.

For the CDR3, the DNA is TGTGCCACCAGTGAGGAAGGCAATCAGCCCCAGCATTTT. It translates to CATSEEGNQPQHF. The chain has TRBV24-1 and TRBJ1-5; the D is unclear. Germline V gene lookup returns CDR1 KGHDR and CDR2 SFDVKD. The V end lost 4 bases, the J end lost 2 bases, and 5 bases lay between the germline ends. CDR3 length: 13 amino acids.

In DNA form, the CDR3 reads TGTGCCAGCAGCGTAAGGGGAAGGGACACTGAAGCTTTCTTT. This codes for CASSVRGRDTEAFF. This rearrangement joins TRBV9 to TRBJ1-1; the D gene is possibly TRBD1 (5 bases). The CDR3 consists of 14 residues. The V and J ends lost 1 base and 3 bases respectively, with 10 bases between them. From germline, CDR1 is SGDLS and CDR2 YYNGEE.

V is TRBV7-8 and J is TRBJ2-7; 8 bases are shared with TRBD2. The germline V gene has CDR1 SGHVS and CDR2 FQNEAQ. The ends lost 5 bases at V and 0 bases at J; junction bases unmatched: 6. The CDR3 covers 15 residues. The CDR3 reads CASSHGGDNSYEQYF. Here the CDR3 DNA reads TGTGCCAGCAGCCACGGGGGGGACAACTCCTACGAGCAGTACTTC.

The J gene is TRBJ2-5, the V gene TRBV5-4, with TRBD2 as a possible D gene (7 bases). Germline V gene lookup returns CDR1 SGHNT and CDR2 YYREEE (reference sequence). The CDR3 covers 16 residues. The V end was cut by 4 bases, the J end by 2 bases, with 18 bases between. The CDR3 loop reads CASSGRGGGLQETQYF. DNA of the CDR3: TGTGCCAGCAGCGGACGGGGCGGGGGCTTACAAGAGACCCAGTACTTC. Complete variable domain (other parts from reference TRBV5-4 and TRBJ2-5): ETGVTQSPTHLIKTRGQQVTLRCSSQSGHNTVSWYQQALGQGPQFIFQYYREEENGRGNFPPRFSGLQFPNYSSELNVNALELDDSALYLCASSGRGGGLQETQYFGPGTRLLVL.

The V gene is TRBV19, the J gene TRBJ1-6; 7 nucleotides match TRBD1. In germline, CDR1 is LNHDA, CDR2 SQIVND (reference sequence). CDR3 length: 17 residues. Trimming cost V 5 bases and J 0 bases; bases outside gene matches: 7. CDR3 loop: CASSDRQGSSYNSPLHF. In DNA, the CDR3 is TGTGCCAGTAGTGACCGACAGGGTAGCTCCTATAATTCACCCCTCCACTTT.

The V and J genes are TRBV7-2 and TRBJ1-1; 9 bases match TRBD1. Germline V gene lookup returns CDR1 SGHTA and CDR2 FQGNSA. The CDR3 totals 18 residues. Trimming took 2 bases from V and 0 from J; bases not matched to a gene: 10. DNA for the CDR3: TGTGCCAGCAGCTTAACGGTCCCGGGACAGGGACTGAACACTGAAGCTTTCTTT. Protein product: CASSLTVPGQGLNTEAFF.

This clonotype was seen a handful of times. The V and J genes are TRBV28 and TRBJ1-5, with D perhaps TRBD1 (5 bases). Germline CDR1 reads MDHEN; CDR2 reads SYDVKM. The CDR3 is 15 residues long. Trimming stripped 4 bases from V and 4 bases from J, with 14 bases between. CDR3 protein: CASSYPGPTNQPQHF. The DNA for the CDR3 is TGTGCCAGCAGTTACCCGGGACCGACGAATCAGCCCCAGCATTTT.

This chain joins TRBV6-2 or TRBV6-3 and TRBJ1-2; the D gene is possibly TRBD1 (5 bases). V shed 8 bases and J shed 5 bases, with 9 bases lying between them. The CDR3 covers 11 residues. From germline, CDR1 is MNHEY and CDR2 SVGEGT. Here the CDR3 reads CASGDVYGYTF. CDR3 DNA: TGTGCCAGCGGGGACGTGTATGGCTACACCTTC.

The gene calls are TRBV11-3 and TRBJ1-1, with D uncertain. CDR3 length equals 15 residues. V lost 5 bases and J lost 4, with 17 bases in between. Per the germline V gene, CDR1 is SGHNT and CDR2 is YENEEA. For the CDR3, the DNA is TGTGCCAGCAGCACCGGGGATTTGTTATCCACTGAAGCTTTCTTT. Its protein is CASSTGDLLSTEAFF.

V usage is TRBV7-8 and J usage is TRBJ1-1; D possibly corresponds to TRBD1 (6 bases). V lost 5 bases to trimming and J lost 2 bases, with 9 bases between them. Looked up from germline, CDR1 is SGHVS and CDR2 is FQNEAQ. The length of the CDR3 is 13 residues. The CDR3 sequence: CASSVDSNTEAFF. Written as DNA, the CDR3 is TGTGCCAGCAGCGTGGACAGCAACACTGAAGCTTTCTTT. Supplemented by reference TRBV7-8 and TRBJ1-1, the full variable domain reads GAGVSQSPRYKVAKRGQDVALRCDPISGHVSLFWYQQALGQGPEFLTYFQNEAQLDKSGLPSDRFFAERPEGSVSTLKIQRTQQEDSAVYLCASSVDSNTEAFFGQGTRLTVV.

The chain couples TRBV28 to TRBJ1-3, with 10 bases that match TRBD1. The CDR3 sequence is 15 residues long. Unmatched junction bases numbered 3, after V lost 3 bases and J lost 4 bases. Germline loops: CDR1 MDHEN, CDR2 SYDVKM. The CDR3 nucleotides read TGTGCCAGCAGTTTGGGACAGGGGACCGGAAACACCATATATTTT. It yields the protein CASSLGQGTGNTIYF.

CDR3 sequence: CASSLRGEAFF. The CDR3 nucleotides read TGTGCCAGCAGCCTCAGGGGTGAAGCTTTCTTT. The rearrangement joins TRBV12-3 or TRBV12-4 to TRBJ1-1; D may be TRBD1 (6 bases). Trimming stripped 6 bases from V and 7 bases from J, with 9 bases between. The CDR3 covers 11 residues.

The CDR3 nucleotides read TGTGCCAGCAGCGCCTACGGGACTAGCGGGGCGACAGATACGCAGTATTTT. Protein product: CASSAYGTSGATDTQYF. The chain uses TRBV11-1 and TRBJ2-3; 13 positions match TRBD2. The V segment lost 5 bases and the J segment 3 bases; nucleotides outside the gene matches: 8. CDR1 SGHAT and CDR2 FQDESV come from the germline V gene (reference sequence). CDR3 length equals 17 residues.

This clonotype has a single count. The J gene is TRBJ1-3, the V gene TRBV19; D gene ambiguous. The V gene lost 3 bases and the J gene lost 0 bases, with 15 bases spanning the gap. This CDR3 is 17 amino acids long. Germline V gene lookup returns CDR1 LNHDA and CDR2 SQIVND (reference sequence). CDR3 DNA: TGTGCCAGTAGTATTGGCTCCGACGGTAGCTCTGGAAACACCATATATTTT. Amino acids: CASSIGSDGSSGNTIYF.

This clonotype was detected only a few times. The chain carries TRBV6-1 and TRBJ2-2; 8 bases are a match to TRBD1. The CDR3 length is 16 residues. CDR1 is MNHNS, CDR2 SASEGT, per germline. The V and J ends lost 2 bases and 9 bases, in that order; junction bases with no gene match: 11. Here the CDR3 reads CASSEWRTGSLRELFF. In DNA form, the CDR3 reads TGTGCCAGCAGTGAATGGAGGACAGGGAGCCTTAGGGAGCTGTTTTTT.

This chain links TRBV5-1 with TRBJ1-5; no reliable D call. Per the germline V gene, CDR1 is SGHRS and CDR2 is YFSETQ. This CDR3 spans 13 amino acids. The V end was cut by 1 base, the J end by 4 bases, with 6 bases between. Here the CDR3 DNA reads TGCGCCAGCAGCTTGAGTGGTAATCAGCCCCAGCATTTT. This sequence encodes CASSLSGNQPQHF.

This clonotype was seen only a few times. The CDR3 loop is CASSRGGPDQPQHF. The CDR3 DNA sequence: TGTGCCAGCTCAAGGGGGGGACCGGATCAGCCCCAGCATTTT. The chain employs TRBV6-1 and TRBJ1-5; D may be TRBD1 (6 bases). The CDR3 consists of 14 residues. Trimming cost V 8 bases and J 5 bases, with 16 bases left between them. The germline V gene encodes CDR1 MNHNS and CDR2 SASEGT.

CDR3 protein: CSARVRGYTGELFF. In DNA, the CDR3 is TGCAGTGCTAGAGTCCGGGGGTACACCGGGGAGCTGTTTTTT. J is TRBJ2-2 and V is TRBV20-1, with a weak D call TRBD2 (6 bases). Trimming shortened V by 1 base and J by 3 bases, and 9 bases separated the two germline ends. CDR1 is DFQATT and CDR2 is SNEGSKA in the germline V gene (reference sequence). This CDR3 has 14 residues.

This clonotype has just a few counts. The chain recombines TRBV6-1 with TRBJ2-1; 9 nucleotides agree with TRBD1. The germline CDR1 and CDR2 sequences are MNHNS and SASEGT. This CDR3 region has 15 residues. With 6 bases clipped from V and 2 bases from J, the junction kept 5 bases outside the gene matches. The CDR3: CASSPGTGPYNEQFF. The CDR3 DNA is TGTGCCAGCAGCCCCGGGACAGGGCCCTACAATGAGCAGTTCTTC.

On this clonotype itself: In this CDR3 the conserved last residue, phenylalanine or tryptophan, is missing, so a read error is likely. The chain is built from TRBV27 and TRBJ1-6, with D perhaps matching TRBD1 (6 bases). The CDR3 totals 17 residues. V was pared by 2 bases and J by 0 bases, with 11 bases between. Germline assignment: CDR1 MNHEY and CDR2 SMNVEV (reference sequence). In DNA, the CDR3 is TGTGCCAGCAGTTTAGGGGGCCGGGGCTCCTATAATTCACCCCTCCACCTT. Translating gives CASSLGGRGSYNSPLHL.